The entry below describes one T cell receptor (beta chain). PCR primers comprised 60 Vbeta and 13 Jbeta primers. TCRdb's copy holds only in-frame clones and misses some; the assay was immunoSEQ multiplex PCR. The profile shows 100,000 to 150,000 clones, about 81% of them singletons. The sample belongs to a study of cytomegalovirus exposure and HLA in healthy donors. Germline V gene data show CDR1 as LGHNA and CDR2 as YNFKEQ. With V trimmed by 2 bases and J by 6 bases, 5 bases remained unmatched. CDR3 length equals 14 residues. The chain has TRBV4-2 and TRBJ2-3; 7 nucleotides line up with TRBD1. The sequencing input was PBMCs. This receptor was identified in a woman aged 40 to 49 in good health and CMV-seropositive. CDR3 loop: CASSQPQGIDTQYF. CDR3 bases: TGTGCCAGCAGCCAACCACAGGGGATCGATACGCAGTATTTT.